One sample yielded the 2 T cell receptor beta chains listed below, sequenced in a study of PD-L1 blockade in urothelial cancer. Time point: peripheral blood 6 weeks after treatment start. Repertoires were generated with immunoSEQ multiplex PCR, while TCRdb's copy carries only in-frame clones and drops some. The repertoire holds over 20,000 clones, with roughly 89% as singletons. Sample: PBMCs, taken around atezolizumab (anti-PD-L1) treatment. These receptors came from a woman in her sixties with urothelial cancer.

This rearrangement joins TRBV11-2 to TRBJ1-2; the D is unclear. V gave up 3 bases and J gave up 7 bases, with 9 bases separating them. Per the germline V gene, CDR1 is SGHAT and CDR2 is FQNNGV. The CDR3 is 12 amino acids. This CDR3 is CASSLAPRGYTF. The CDR3 DNA is TGTGCCAGCAGCTTGGCTCCCCGTGGCTACACCTTC.

The chain uses TRBV5-1 and TRBJ2-7; a possible D gene is TRBD1 (6 bases). Germline values: CDR1 SGHRS, CDR2 YFSETQ. The length of the CDR3 is 14 residues. V gave up 4 bases and J gave up 4 bases, with 15 bases separating them. The DNA of the CDR3 is TGCGCCAGCAGCCTTAACAGGGTGAGGTACGAGCAGTACTTC. Protein sequence: CASSLNRVRYEQYF. Using reference TRBV5-1 and TRBJ2-7 for the parts outside the CDR3, the full variable domain is KAGVTQTPRYLIKTRGQQVTLSCSPISGHRSVSWYQQTPGQGLQFLFEYFSETQRNKGNFPGRFSGRQFSNSRSEMNVSTLELGDSALYLCASSLNRVRYEQYFGPGTRLTVT.